These 19 T cell receptor beta chains were all obtained from the same sample, sequenced in a study of identical twins. TCRdb processed the 5' RACE reads anew with MiXCR; each CDR3 protein has one entry. The repertoire has hundreds of thousands of distinct CDR3 sequences, 15% to 20% of them found once; the top ten carry roughly 14%. These data were likewise used in another study, on T cells expressing NK-cell markers.

Sequenced sample: PBMCs. Source of these receptors: a woman between 18 and 29 years old in good health.

The chain combines TRBV5-7 with TRBJ2-6, with D perhaps matching TRBD1 or TRBD2 (6 bases each). TRBV5-7 is an ORF for which the function is uncertain. Trimming stripped 4 bases from V and 4 bases from J, with 18 bases between. The CDR3 runs 17 residues. CDR3 in amino acids: CASSISLGGLGANVLTF. CDR3 bases: TGTGCCAGCAGCATAAGCCTTGGGGGGCTGGGGGCCAACGTCCTGACTTTC.

The table lists this clonotype with a few counts. The chain has TRBV20-1 and TRBJ1-1, with D possibly being TRBD1 (5 bases). Trimming took off 3 bases at V and 5 bases at J, with 13 bases between the two ends. The CDR3 spans 13 residues. Germline V gene sequence: CDR1 DFQATT, CDR2 SNEGSKA (reference sequence). In DNA, the CDR3 is TGCAGTGCTAGGTCGCAGGGCCGAACTGAAGCTTTCTTT. Its translation: CSARSQGRTEAFF.

The V gene is TRBV5-1, the J gene TRBJ2-7; D might be TRBD1 (5 bases). Between the trimmed V and J ends, which lost 0 bases and 6 bases, there was a span of 19 bases. Germline V CDR1 and CDR2: SGHRS, YFSETQ. The CDR3 runs to 16 residues. The CDR3 loop reads CASSLGVLGVIGEQYF. The CDR3 DNA follows: TGCGCCAGCAGCTTGGGGGTCTTAGGGGTAATTGGCGAGCAGTACTTC.

This clonotype was seen many times. The rearrangement joins TRBV20-1 to TRBJ2-7, with 7 bases matching TRBD1. Looked up from germline, CDR1 is DFQATT and CDR2 is SNEGSKA (reference sequence). The junction had 7 bases not matched to a gene; V was cut back by 5 bases and J by 6 bases. The CDR3 is 12 residues long. DNA for the CDR3: TGCAGTGCTGTCCCCAGGGGGAGCGAGCAGTACTTC. Amino acid sequence: CSAVPRGSEQYF.

The chain employs TRBV7-9 and TRBJ2-7; 10 nucleotides match TRBD2. The V gene end was trimmed by 2 bases and the J gene end by 5 bases; junction bases not matched to a gene: 12. CDR3 size: 17 residues. The germline gives CDR1 SEHNR, CDR2 FQNEAQ (reference sequence). CDR3: CASSLSGAGGRVNEQYF. CDR3 coding DNA: TGTGCCAGCAGCTTATCGGGAGCGGGGGGGCGTGTTAACGAGCAGTACTTC.

The chain is built from TRBV18 and TRBJ2-5; a possible D gene is TRBD2 (6 bases). The V gene lost 0 bases and the J gene lost 4 bases, with 12 bases spanning the gap. The CDR3 consists of 15 residues. The germline V gene encodes CDR1 KGHSH and CDR2 LQKENI. CDR3 sequence (DNA): TGTGCCAGCTCACCACCGGAGGGGTCGCGAGAGACCCAGTACTTC. Residues: CASSPPEGSRETQYF.

Many counts were recorded for this clonotype. The DNA of the CDR3 is TGTGCCAGCTCACGCAGTGGAGATACGCAGTATTTT. Protein: CASSRSGDTQYF. V gene TRBV5-6 combines with J gene TRBJ2-3; D is ambiguous. The V gene lost 7 bases and the J gene lost 5 bases, with 11 bases spanning the gap. There are 12 residues in the CDR3. CDR1 is SGHDT and CDR2 is YYEEEE in the germline V gene.

This clonotype showed up many times. This chain uses TRBV12-3 or TRBV12-4 with TRBJ2-7; the match to TRBD1 covers 7 bases. V shed 3 bases, J shed 3 bases, and the junction held 5 bases outside the gene matches. The CDR3 extends over 14 amino acids. The CDR3 DNA reads as TGTGCCAGCAGTTTCCCGGGACAGAACTACGAGCAGTACTTC. Protein sequence: CASSFPGQNYEQYF.

This clonotype was observed a few times. V usage is TRBV29-1 and J usage is TRBJ1-1, with TRBD1 identical over 10 bases. Per the germline V gene, CDR1 is SQVTM and CDR2 is ANQGSEA. The CDR3 has 13 amino acids. The V and J ends lost 5 bases and 4 bases, in that order; junction bases with no gene match: 4. DNA for the CDR3: TGCAGCGTTCCAGACAGGGGGCTCACTGAAGCTTTCTTT. Its protein is CSVPDRGLTEAFF.

This clonotype was counted a few times. J is TRBJ2-5 and V is TRBV15; 7 positions agree with TRBD2. J lost 2 bases, V lost 3 bases, and 9 bases had no gene match. This CDR3 is built from 16 residues. Looked up from germline, CDR1 is LNHNV and CDR2 is YYDKDF (reference sequence). The CDR3 sequence is CATSRAGGGPQETQYF. The DNA for the CDR3 is TGTGCCACCAGCAGGGCAGGCGGGGGACCTCAAGAGACCCAGTACTTC. Using reference TRBV15 and TRBJ2-5 for the parts outside the CDR3, the full variable domain is DAMVIQNPRYQVTQFGKPVTLSCSQTLNHNVMYWYQQKSSQAPKLLFHYYDKDFNNEADTPDNFQSRRPNTSFCFLDIRSPGLGDTAMYLCATSRAGGGPQETQYFGPGTRLLVL.

CDR3 nucleotides: TGTGCCATCAGTGATAGGAGAGGACTAGCGGGTAACAATGAGCAGTTCTTC. Its translation is CAISDRRGLAGNNEQFF. The genes are TRBV10-3 and TRBJ2-1, with 11 bases that match TRBD2. Germline CDR1 reads ENHRY; CDR2 reads SYGVKD. This CDR3 is 17 amino acids long. J was trimmed by 5 bases and V by 3 bases; bases with no gene match: 9.

The table lists this clonotype with a few counts. The chain couples TRBV2 to TRBJ1-6; perhaps TRBD1 as D (5 bases). Trimming pared 6 bases from V and 10 bases from J, leaving 13 bases between. This CDR3 is 13 amino acids long. CDR1 and CDR2 from the germline V gene are SNHLY and FYNNEI. CDR3 loop: CASRTTERSPLHF. The CDR3, as DNA: TGTGCCAGCAGAACGACAGAAAGATCACCCCTCCACTTT.

This clonotype came up many times. One end of the junction varies from germline; a read error may be responsible. The chain links TRBV5-1 to TRBJ2-7, with D possibly called TRBD1 or TRBD2 (5 bases each). Germline CDR1 SGHRS, CDR2 YFSETQ. CDR3 length: 13 amino acids. CDR3 residues: CASSPGTTYEQYF. The CDR3 bases are TGTGCCAGCAGTCCAGGGACGACCTACGAGCAGTACTTC.

This clonotype was counted many times. The chain joins TRBV5-1 to TRBJ2-2; D gene ambiguous. V was cut by 1 base and J by 4 bases, with 14 bases left in between. Germline CDR1 reads SGHRS; CDR2 reads YFSETQ. This CDR3 is 16 amino acids long. CDR3 sequence reads: CASSLMSGRGTGELFF. DNA of the CDR3: TGCGCCAGCAGCTTGATGTCAGGACGAGGCACCGGGGAGCTGTTTTTT.

This clonotype was detected only a few times. The chain recombines TRBV20-1 with TRBJ2-7; perhaps TRBD2 as D (7 bases). The CDR3 is 17 amino acids. Germline CDR1 DFQATT, CDR2 SNEGSKA (reference sequence). The ends were cut back, 6 bases at V and 4 bases at J, with 28 bases in the middle. The CDR3 DNA reads as TGCAGTGCCAGCGGGACGGGTTGGGGGGGGCCACATTACGAGCAGTACTTC. Translated, it gives CSASGTGWGGPHYEQYF.

This clonotype has more than one count but fewer than ten. This chain uses TRBV12-3 or TRBV12-4 with TRBJ1-3, with a tentative D call TRBD1 (5 bases). The V gene lost 6 bases and the J gene lost 6 bases, with 12 bases spanning the gap. The CDR3 covers 13 residues. CDR3 bases: TGTGCCAGCAGCCGGGGGACGAAAAACACCATATATTTT. Protein: CASSRGTKNTIYF.

This chain joins TRBV7-9 and TRBJ2-1; D unclear. CDR3 length: 15 residues. CDR1 SEHNR and CDR2 FQNEAQ come from the germline V gene (reference sequence). The V end was cut by 5 bases, the J end by 5 bases, with 16 bases between. The CDR3, as DNA: TGTGCCAGCAGCCCAGGTTCCCTGAGAGACAATGAGCAGTTCTTC. This gives the protein CASSPGSLRDNEQFF.

The chain links TRBV15 to TRBJ1-6; weak D call: TRBD1 (6 bases). V dropped 8 bases and J dropped 4 bases, with 12 bases sitting between them. The CDR3 totals 14 residues. CDR1 and CDR2 from the germline V gene are LNHNV and YYDKDF (reference sequence). CDR3 nucleotides: TGTGCCACCGCAGGGGTCATTTATAATTCACCCCTCCACTTT. Its translation is CATAGVIYNSPLHF.

This clonotype turned up a few times. The gene calls are TRBV5-1 and TRBJ1-1; D not resolved. The CDR3 totals 12 residues. V lost 3 bases, J lost 14 bases, and 17 bases lay in between. The germline CDR1 and CDR2 sequences are SGHRS and YFSETQ. The CDR3 region is CASSSAEAPVFF. The CDR3 coding sequence is TGCGCCAGCAGCTCCGCCGAGGCCCCCGTCTTCTTT.